The clone carrying this T cell receptor beta chain came up a few times. The antigen remains unidentified. The data are from a study of cytomegalovirus exposure and HLA in healthy donors. Between the trimmed V and J ends, which lost 6 bases and 4 bases, there was a span of 12 bases. Germline V lookup: CDR1 MNHEY, CDR2 SVGAGI. The CDR3 runs 13 residues. Regarding the study as a whole: The study put 150 or so TCR beta chains on its list as cytomegalovirus-associated.

Amplification used 60 Vbeta primers and 13 Jbeta primers. Some clones are missing from TCRdb's copy, which holds only in-frame ones; the method was immunoSEQ multiplex PCR. Here the sample spans around 140,000 clones, about 84% being singletons. This receptor was obtained from a man aged 50-60 years in good health and CMV-seronegative. The V gene is TRBV6-5, the J gene TRBJ1-1; TRBD1 is a possible D gene (6 bases). Sample: PBMCs. In DNA, the CDR3 is TGTGCCAGCAGACTACAAGGGGGCACTGAAGCTTTCTTT. This gives the protein CASRLQGGTEAFF.